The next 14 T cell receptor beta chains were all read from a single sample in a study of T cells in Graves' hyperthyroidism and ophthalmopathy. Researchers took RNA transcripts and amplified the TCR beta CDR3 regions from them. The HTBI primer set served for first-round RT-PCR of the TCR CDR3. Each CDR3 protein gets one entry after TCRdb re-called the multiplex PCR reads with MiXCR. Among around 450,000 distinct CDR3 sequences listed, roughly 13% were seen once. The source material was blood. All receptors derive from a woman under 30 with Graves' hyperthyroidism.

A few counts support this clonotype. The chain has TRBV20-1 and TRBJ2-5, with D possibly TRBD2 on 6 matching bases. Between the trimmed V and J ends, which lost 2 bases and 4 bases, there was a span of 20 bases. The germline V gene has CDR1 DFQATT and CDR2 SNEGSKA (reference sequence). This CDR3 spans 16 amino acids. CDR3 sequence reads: CSARTAGAKYGETQYF. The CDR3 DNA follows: TGCAGTGCTAGAACAGCGGGCGCGAAATATGGAGAGACCCAGTACTTC.

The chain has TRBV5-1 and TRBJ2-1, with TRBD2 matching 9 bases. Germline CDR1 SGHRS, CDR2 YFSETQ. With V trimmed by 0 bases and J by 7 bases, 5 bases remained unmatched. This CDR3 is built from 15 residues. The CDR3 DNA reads TGCGCCAGCAGCTTGGTAGCGGGAGATCTAAATGAGCAGTTCTTC. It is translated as CASSLVAGDLNEQFF. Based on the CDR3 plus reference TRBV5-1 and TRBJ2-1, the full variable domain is KAGVTQTPRYLIKTRGQQVTLSCSPISGHRSVSWYQQTPGQGLQFLFEYFSETQRNKGNFPGRFSGRQFSNSRSEMNVSTLELGDSALYLCASSLVAGDLNEQFFGPGTRLTVL.

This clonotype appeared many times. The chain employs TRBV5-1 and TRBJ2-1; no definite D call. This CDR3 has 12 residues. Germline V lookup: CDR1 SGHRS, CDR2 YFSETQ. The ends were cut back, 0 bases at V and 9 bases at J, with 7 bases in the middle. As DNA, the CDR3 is TGCGCCAGCAGCTTGGAGTTCGGTGAGCAGTTCTTC. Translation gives CASSLEFGEQFF.

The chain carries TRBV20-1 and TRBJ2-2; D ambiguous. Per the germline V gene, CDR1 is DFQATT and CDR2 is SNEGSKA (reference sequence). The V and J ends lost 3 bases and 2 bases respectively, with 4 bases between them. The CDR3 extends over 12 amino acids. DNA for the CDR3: TGCAGTGCTAGGGAAAACACCGGGGAGCTGTTTTTT. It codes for CSARENTGELFF.

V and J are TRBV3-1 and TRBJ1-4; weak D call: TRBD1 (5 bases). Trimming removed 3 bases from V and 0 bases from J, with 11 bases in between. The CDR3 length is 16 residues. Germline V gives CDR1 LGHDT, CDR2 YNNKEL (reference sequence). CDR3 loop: CASSQTEPATNEKLFF. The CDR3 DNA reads TGTGCCAGCAGCCAGACAGAACCCGCAACTAATGAAAAACTGTTTTTT.

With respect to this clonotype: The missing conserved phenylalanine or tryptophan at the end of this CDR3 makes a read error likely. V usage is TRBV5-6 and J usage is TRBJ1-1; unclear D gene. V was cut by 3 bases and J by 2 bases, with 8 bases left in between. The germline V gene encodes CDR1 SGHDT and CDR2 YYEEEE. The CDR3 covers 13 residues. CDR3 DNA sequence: TGTGCCAGCAGCTCTGGGAGAAACACTGAAGCTTTCCTT. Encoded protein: CASSSGRNTEAFL.

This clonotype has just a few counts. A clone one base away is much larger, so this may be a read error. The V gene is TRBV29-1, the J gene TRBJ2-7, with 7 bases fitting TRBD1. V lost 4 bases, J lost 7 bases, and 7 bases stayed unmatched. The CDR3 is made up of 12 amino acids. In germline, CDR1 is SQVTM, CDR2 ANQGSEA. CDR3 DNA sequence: TGCAGCGTTGTCTGGCAGGGGGATGAGCAGTACTTC. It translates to CSVVWQGDEQYF.

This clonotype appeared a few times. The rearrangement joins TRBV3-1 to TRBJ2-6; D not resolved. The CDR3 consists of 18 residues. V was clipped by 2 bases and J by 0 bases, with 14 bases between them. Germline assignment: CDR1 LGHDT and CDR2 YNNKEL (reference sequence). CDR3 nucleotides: TGTGCCAGCAGCCAAAGTGGTGTCAGAGTCTCTGGGGCCAACGTCCTGACTTTC. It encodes CASSQSGVRVSGANVLTF.

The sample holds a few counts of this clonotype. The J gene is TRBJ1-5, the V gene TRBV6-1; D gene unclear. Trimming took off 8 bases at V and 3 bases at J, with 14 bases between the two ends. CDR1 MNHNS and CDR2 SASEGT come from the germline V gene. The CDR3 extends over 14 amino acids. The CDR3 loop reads CASSDGSSNQPQHF. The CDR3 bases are TGTGCCAGCTCGGATGGCAGCTCCAATCAGCCCCAGCATTTT.

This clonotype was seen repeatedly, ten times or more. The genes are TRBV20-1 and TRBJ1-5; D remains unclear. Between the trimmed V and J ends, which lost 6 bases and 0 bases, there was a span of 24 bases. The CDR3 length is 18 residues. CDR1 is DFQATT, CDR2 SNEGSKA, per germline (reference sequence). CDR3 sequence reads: CSACFGCLTDYSNQPQHF. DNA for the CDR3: TGCAGTGCCTGTTTCGGGTGCTTAACCGACTATAGCAATCAGCCCCAGCATTTT.

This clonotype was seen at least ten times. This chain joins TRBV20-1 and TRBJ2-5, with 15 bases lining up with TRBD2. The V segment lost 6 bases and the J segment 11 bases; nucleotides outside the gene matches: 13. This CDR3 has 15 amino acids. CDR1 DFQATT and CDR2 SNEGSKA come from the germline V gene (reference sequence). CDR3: CSAARLGLAGGPQYF. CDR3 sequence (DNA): TGCAGTGCCGCCCGCCTCGGACTAGCGGGAGGGCCTCAGTACTTC.

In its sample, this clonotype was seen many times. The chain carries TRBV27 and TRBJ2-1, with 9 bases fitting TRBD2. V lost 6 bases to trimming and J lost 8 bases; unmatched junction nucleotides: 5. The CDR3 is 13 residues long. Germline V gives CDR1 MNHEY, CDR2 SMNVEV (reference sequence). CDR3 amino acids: CASSKTSGYEQFF. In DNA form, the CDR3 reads TGTGCCAGCAGCAAGACTAGCGGATATGAGCAGTTCTTC.

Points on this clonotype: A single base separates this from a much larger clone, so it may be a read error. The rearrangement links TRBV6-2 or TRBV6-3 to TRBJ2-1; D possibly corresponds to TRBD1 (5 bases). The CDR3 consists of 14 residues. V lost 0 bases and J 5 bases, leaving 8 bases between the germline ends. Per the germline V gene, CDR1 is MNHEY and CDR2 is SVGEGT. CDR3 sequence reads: CASSYSTDHNEQFF. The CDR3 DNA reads TGTGCCAGCAGTTACTCGACAGACCACAATGAGCAGTTCTTC.

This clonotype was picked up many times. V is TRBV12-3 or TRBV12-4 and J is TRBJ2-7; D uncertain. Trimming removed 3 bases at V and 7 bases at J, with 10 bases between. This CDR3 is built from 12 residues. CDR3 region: CASSLAVGEQYF. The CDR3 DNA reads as TGTGCCAGCAGTTTGGCTGTTGGGGAGCAGTACTTC.